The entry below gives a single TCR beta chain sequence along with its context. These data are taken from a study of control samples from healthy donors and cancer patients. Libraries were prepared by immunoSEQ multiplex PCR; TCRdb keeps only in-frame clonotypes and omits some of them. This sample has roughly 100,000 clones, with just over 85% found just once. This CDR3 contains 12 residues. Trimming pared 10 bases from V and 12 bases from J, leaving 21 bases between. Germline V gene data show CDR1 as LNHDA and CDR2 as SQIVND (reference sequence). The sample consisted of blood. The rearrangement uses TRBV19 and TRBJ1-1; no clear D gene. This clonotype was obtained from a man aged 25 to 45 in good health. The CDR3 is CATSQSGPETFF. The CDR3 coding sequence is TGTGCCACCAGCCAATCCGGGCCAGAAACTTTCTTT.